The 32 T cell receptor beta chains below were found in one sample sequenced in a study of graft-versus-host responses after intestinal transplantation (TCRdb year 2021). The time point label of this sample denotes: cells obtained before transplantation from donor or recipient. No cognate antigen is known for these TCRs. The library was prepared using the immunoSEQ multiplex PCR assay. In TCRdb, the immuneACCESS table is reduced to in-frame sequences with V and J assigned. These tables do not hold every clone; where another copy was compared, an unresolved V gene accounts for under half, and the others remain unexplained. Across this sample there are tens of thousands of clones, with approximately 91% seen only once. The ten largest clonotypes hold approximately 0.33% of the sample. The material sequenced was unstimulated CD4+ T cells sorted from spleen or lymph node cells, taken before intestinal transplant. These receptor sequences come from a human donor who received an intestinal transplant.

This clone was found a few times. The chain employs TRBV19 and TRBJ1-5; D ambiguous. This CDR3 is built from 15 residues. CDR1 and CDR2 from the germline V gene are LNHDA and SQIVND (reference sequence). With 3 bases removed from V and 2 bases from J, the gap between germline ends came to 11 bases. Written as DNA, the CDR3 is TGTGCCAGTAGTATCCATAGTCTTGGCAATCAGCCCCAGCATTTT. It codes for CASSIHSLGNQPQHF.

The chain employs TRBV7-3 and TRBJ2-1, with 9 bases that match TRBD2. V trimming: 5 bases; J trimming: 8 bases; junction bases outside the gene matches: 13. The CDR3 runs to 16 residues. The V gene's germline CDR1 is SGHTA and CDR2 FQGTGA. CDR3 sequence: CASSLAGGRALHEQFF. The DNA of the CDR3 is TGTGCCAGCAGCCTTGCCGGCGGGAGGGCCCTCCATGAGCAGTTCTTC.

The sample holds one count of this clone. This chain links TRBV9 with TRBJ1-4, with D perhaps TRBD1 (5 bases). The CDR3 runs to 14 residues. Germline CDR1 reads SGDLS; CDR2 reads YYNGEE. The V gene lost 0 bases and the J gene lost 6 bases, with 9 bases spanning the gap. The CDR3 is CASSVEARDEKLFF. CDR3 in DNA: TGTGCCAGCAGCGTAGAGGCCAGGGATGAAAAACTGTTTTTT.

The chain combines TRBV30 with TRBJ2-7; 8 bases map to TRBD2. Germline CDR1 and CDR2: GTSNPN and SVGIG (reference sequence). Unmatched junction bases numbered 13, after V lost 4 bases and J lost 5 bases. The CDR3 consists of 15 residues. The chain's CDR3 is CAWKHGGTSGNEQYF. In nucleotides, the CDR3 is TGTGCCTGGAAACACGGAGGAACTAGCGGAAACGAGCAGTACTTC.

J is TRBJ2-5 and V is TRBV5-1; 7 bases map to TRBD1. The CDR3 extends over 13 amino acids. Germline CDR1 and CDR2: SGHRS and YFSETQ. J gave up 5 bases and V 1 base, and 2 bases lay outside the gene matches. The CDR3 is CASSLTGDETQYF. The DNA for the CDR3 is TGCGCCAGCAGCTTGACAGGGGACGAGACCCAGTACTTC. Full variable domain (outside the CDR3, taken from reference TRBV5-1 and TRBJ2-5): KAGVTQTPRYLIKTRGQQVTLSCSPISGHRSVSWYQQTPGQGLQFLFEYFSETQRNKGNFPGRFSGRQFSNSRSEMNVSTLELGDSALYLCASSLTGDETQYFGPGTRLLVL.

This chain connects TRBV28 to TRBJ2-1, with 8 bases lining up with TRBD2. The ends lost 6 bases at V and 1 base at J; junction bases unmatched: 5. Germline CDR1 MDHEN, CDR2 SYDVKM. This CDR3 has 15 residues. The CDR3 nucleotides are TGTGCCAGCAGGCCTATAGCGGGGTCCTACAATGAGCAGTTCTTC. Translating gives CASRPIAGSYNEQFF. The full variable domain, with the rest looked up from reference TRBV28 and TRBJ2-1, is DVKVTQSSRYLVKRTGEKVFLECVQDMDHENMFWYRQDPGLGLRLIYFSYDVKMKEKGDIPEGYSVSREKKERFSLILESASTNQTSMYLCASRPIAGSYNEQFFGPGTRLTVL.

The chain links TRBV18 to TRBJ2-5; possible D gene TRBD2, 6 bases. TRBJ2-7 matches the DNA end more closely, so the J call is doubtful. This CDR3 has 13 residues. Germline V lookup: CDR1 KGHSH, CDR2 LQKENI. The CDR3 protein is CASSPPEGYEQYF. CDR3 coding DNA: TGTGCCAGCTCACCACCGGAGGGGTACGAGCAGTACTTC.

J is TRBJ2-7 and V is TRBV28; no definite D call. Germline V lookup: CDR1 MDHEN, CDR2 SYDVKM. Trimming took 8 bases from V and 2 from J, leaving 4 bases between them. This CDR3 is built from 10 residues. DNA for the CDR3: TGTGCCAGCGCAGCCTACGAGCAGTACTTC. This encodes CASAAYEQYF.

The V gene is TRBV6-1, the J gene TRBJ2-1; D not resolved. V was trimmed by 4 bases and J by 0 bases, leaving 13 bases between them. The germline V gene encodes CDR1 MNHNS and CDR2 SASEGT. The CDR3 loop spans 16 amino acids. The CDR3 coding sequence is TGTGCCAGCAGTGCCGTCACAGAGAGCTCCTACAATGAGCAGTTCTTC. This translates into CASSAVTESSYNEQFF.

This chain connects TRBV25-1 to TRBJ1-1, with D perhaps matching TRBD1 (5 bases). The CDR3 covers 15 residues. V was pared by 1 base and J by 5 bases, with 14 bases between. The V gene's germline CDR1 is MGHDK and CDR2 SYGVNS. The CDR3 loop reads CASSESQVRGTEAFF. Written as DNA, the CDR3 is TGTGCCAGCAGTGAATCCCAGGTCCGGGGGACTGAAGCTTTCTTT.

The gene calls are TRBV30 and TRBJ1-3; 11 bases align to TRBD1. After removal of 4 bases from V and 0 bases from J, the junction contained 5 bases not matched to a gene. Germline lookup yields CDR1 GTSNPN and CDR2 SVGIG (reference sequence). This CDR3 contains 16 residues. For the CDR3, the DNA is TGTGCCTGGATTATAGGGACAGGGGGCTCTGGAAACACCATATATTTT. This translates into CAWIIGTGGSGNTIYF.

The V gene is TRBV6-1, the J gene TRBJ2-3; TRBD1 agrees at 8 bases. V dropped 3 bases and J dropped 2; count of bases not matched to a gene: 10. Germline assignment: CDR1 MNHNS and CDR2 SASEGT. The CDR3 sequence is 17 residues long. The CDR3 is CASSDLPQGAVTDTQYF. The CDR3 nucleotides are TGTGCCAGCAGTGACCTCCCCCAGGGGGCCGTCACAGATACGCAGTATTTT.

The chain uses TRBV2 and TRBJ2-7; D is uncertain. Trimming shortened V by 4 bases and J by 4 bases, and 14 bases separated the two germline ends. Germline CDR1 reads SNHLY; CDR2 reads FYNNEI. The CDR3 is 14 residues long. CDR3 sequence: CASSVSLGWYEQYF. The CDR3 DNA sequence: TGTGCCAGCAGTGTTAGCCTAGGATGGTACGAGCAGTACTTC.

The gene calls are TRBV5-1 and TRBJ2-3; 9 bases fit TRBD2. Trimming at V came to 6 bases and at J to 2 bases, leaving 4 bases not matched to a gene. CDR1 is SGHRS, CDR2 YFSETQ, per germline. The CDR3 has 14 residues. CDR3 DNA: TGCGCCAGCACCAAGCGGGGGGCCACAGATACGCAGTATTTT. Its protein product is CASTKRGATDTQYF.

For this clone: One end of the junction varies from germline; a read error may be responsible. The V gene is TRBV6-1, the J gene TRBJ1-2; TRBD1 aligns across 7 bases. From germline, CDR1 is MNHNS and CDR2 SASEGT. This CDR3 has 15 amino acids. CDR3 DNA sequence: TGTGCCAGCGGTGAAGGGGGCGGTTTTAACTATGGCTACACCTTC. The encoded protein is CASGEGGGFNYGYTF.

The V gene is TRBV29-1, the J gene TRBJ2-7, with TRBD1 as a possible D gene (5 bases). With 6 bases removed from V and 6 bases from J, the gap between germline ends came to 15 bases. CDR1 SQVTM and CDR2 ANQGSEA come from the germline V gene. The CDR3 is 12 amino acids. The CDR3 DNA follows: TGCAGCGTCGCGACCCAGGGTGCCGAGCAGTACTTC. This encodes CSVATQGAEQYF.

The rearrangement uses TRBV27 and TRBJ2-1; a possible D gene is TRBD1 (6 bases). The CDR3 spans 15 residues. Germline assignment: CDR1 MNHEY and CDR2 SMNVEV (reference sequence). V was shortened by 6 bases and J by 2 bases, with 14 bases between the two germline ends. CDR3 coding DNA: TGTGCCAGCAGCCCACTTGGGACACCCTACAATGAGCAGTTCTTC. It is translated as CASSPLGTPYNEQFF.

This chain connects TRBV19 to TRBJ2-6; D call uncertain. The germline gives CDR1 LNHDA, CDR2 SQIVND (reference sequence). The CDR3 covers 14 residues. The V end lost 4 bases, the J end lost 4 bases, and 8 bases lay between the germline ends. This chain's CDR3 is CASSTQSGANVLTF. DNA of the CDR3: TGTGCCAGTAGTACCCAGTCAGGGGCCAACGTCCTGACTTTC.

The CDR3 DNA reads TGTGCCAGTAGTATAGGACAGTTTTCCTACGAGCAGTACTTC. Translated, it gives CASSIGQFSYEQYF. V gene TRBV19 combines with J gene TRBJ2-7; weak D call: TRBD1 (5 bases). The CDR3 is made up of 14 amino acids. The V and J ends lost 1 base and 1 base respectively, with 8 bases between them. Germline-derived CDR1 and CDR2 are LNHDA and SQIVND (reference sequence).

The gene calls are TRBV27 and TRBJ1-6, with a tentative D call TRBD1 (6 bases). The CDR3 runs to 18 residues. CDR1 and CDR2 from the germline V gene are MNHEY and SMNVEV (reference sequence). Trimming removed 0 bases from V and 0 bases from J, with 12 bases in between. The CDR3: CASSLSRGGSSYNSPLHF. CDR3 DNA sequence: TGTGCCAGCAGTTTATCGAGGGGGGGTAGCTCCTATAATTCACCCCTCCACTTT.

The chain combines TRBV10-3 with TRBJ1-1; possible D gene TRBD1, 6 bases. Germline V lookup: CDR1 ENHRY, CDR2 SYGVKD. Trimming left V 8 bases short and J 8 bases short, with 18 bases between. This CDR3 spans 13 amino acids. CDR3 loop: CAIGRGTTGEAFF. The CDR3 nucleotides are TGTGCCATCGGGAGAGGGACAACTGGAGAAGCTTTCTTT.

In this sample, this clone turned up once. The chain is built from TRBV28 and TRBJ1-1, with TRBD1 matching over 7 bases. The CDR3 spans 13 residues. The germline V gene encodes CDR1 MDHEN and CDR2 SYDVKM. The V segment lost 5 bases and the J segment 3 bases; nucleotides outside the gene matches: 3. In nucleotides, the CDR3 is TGTGCCAGCAGTGGGGACAGATACACTGAAGCTTTCTTT. Amino acid sequence: CASSGDRYTEAFF.

The rearrangement links TRBV5-6 to TRBJ1-1; D is ambiguous. CDR1 is SGHDT, CDR2 YYEEEE, per germline. The CDR3 spans 14 residues. Trimming shortened V by 2 bases and J by 1 base, and 9 bases separated the two germline ends. This CDR3 is CASSFIGSNTEAFF. The CDR3 DNA sequence: TGTGCCAGCAGCTTTATCGGGTCGAACACTGAAGCTTTCTTT.

V usage is TRBV6-5 and J usage is TRBJ1-6; tentatively, D is TRBD1 (6 bases). There are 16 residues in the CDR3. V shed 2 bases and J shed 6 bases, with 14 bases lying between them. The germline gives CDR1 MNHEY, CDR2 SVGAGI. CDR3 nucleotide sequence: TGTGCCAGCAGTTACGGTCGGGGGGCGGGTAATTCACCCCTCCACTTT. Translating gives CASSYGRGAGNSPLHF.

In its sample, this clone was seen a few times. CDR3: CASSLPGNNQPQHF. In DNA form, the CDR3 reads TGTGCCAGCAGCTTACCAGGTAACAATCAGCCCCAGCATTTT. The V gene is TRBV7-9, the J gene TRBJ1-5; D call uncertain. Germline CDR1 and CDR2: SEHNR and FQNEAQ (reference sequence). The CDR3 is made up of 14 amino acids. Between the trimmed V and J ends, which lost 2 bases and 3 bases, there was a span of 8 bases.

This clone showed up just a few times. V gene TRBV21-1 combines with J gene TRBJ1-4. TRBV21-1 is a pseudogene locus. This CDR3 has 12 residues. The CDR3 coding sequence is TGTGCCAGCAGCAAAGTACCACCCCGGGTGTTTTTT. It codes for CASSKVPPRVFF.

This clone was counted a few times. V is TRBV4-1 and J is TRBJ2-1; 13 bases agree with TRBD2. The germline CDR1 and CDR2 sequences are MGHRA and YSYEKL. V was pared by 0 bases and J by 5 bases, with 10 bases of the junction left unmatched. The CDR3 extends over 19 amino acids. The CDR3 protein is CASSQEVGLAGAKDNEQFF. As DNA, the CDR3 is TGCGCCAGCAGCCAAGAGGTTGGACTAGCGGGGGCGAAAGACAATGAGCAGTTCTTC.

The chain couples TRBV19 to TRBJ1-5, with 7 bases aligning to TRBD1. V trimming: 7 bases; J trimming: 6 bases; junction bases outside the gene matches: 6. Germline assignment: CDR1 LNHDA and CDR2 SQIVND (reference sequence). The CDR3 totals 13 residues. The CDR3 DNA follows: TGTGCCAGTAAACACAGGGGAAGTCAGCCCCAGCATTTT. It translates to CASKHRGSQPQHF.

The rearrangement joins TRBV5-8 to TRBJ2-5; tentative D call: TRBD2 (6 bases). V lost 9 bases and J 4 bases, leaving 13 bases between the germline ends. This CDR3 spans 12 amino acids. Germline assignment: CDR1 SGHTS and CDR2 YDEGEE. The CDR3 here is CATMRGRETQYF. CDR3 sequence (DNA): TGTGCCACTATGCGGGGCCGAGAGACCCAGTACTTC.

The rearrangement joins TRBV28 to TRBJ1-3, with 9 bases that match TRBD1. Germline V gene sequence: CDR1 MDHEN, CDR2 SYDVKM. This CDR3 comprises 15 residues. With 8 bases clipped from V and 4 bases from J, the junction kept 9 bases outside the gene matches. CDR3 loop: CASGNYRGPGNTIYF. CDR3 nucleotides: TGTGCCAGCGGAAATTACAGGGGGCCCGGAAACACCATATATTTT.

The rearrangement joins TRBV28 to TRBJ1-2, with 11 nucleotides matching TRBD1. CDR1 is MDHEN, CDR2 SYDVKM, per germline. The V segment lost 2 bases and the J segment 6 bases; nucleotides outside the gene matches: 8. The CDR3 spans 16 residues. CDR3 nucleotide sequence: TGTGCCAGCAGTTTAACTTTGGGGACAGGGGGGGATGGCTACACCTTC. It translates to CASSLTLGTGGDGYTF.

This clone is a singleton in its sample. The DNA for the CDR3 is TGTGCCAGCAGTCCCCTGGCGGGGATAGGGTCACCCCTCCACTTT. Protein: CASSPLAGIGSPLHF. This chain joins TRBV6-1 and TRBJ1-6, with no clear D. Germline CDR1 reads MNHNS; CDR2 reads SASEGT. CDR3 length: 15 residues. V lost 5 bases and J 10 bases, leaving 18 bases between the germline ends.